This TCR beta chain was recorded in a study of blood T cell repertoires in COVID-19 (dated by TCRdb to the early 2020s). Notes on the research overall: Collaborator samples came from the United States, Italy and Spain and covered acute and convalescent phases of COVID-19. The material from the prospective study consisted of cDNA or gDNA derived from T cells, B-cell-depleted T cells, or PBMCs. Subjects who had been exposed to COVID-19, were actively infected with it, or had recovered from it provided the deeply sampled blood TCRbeta repertoires that made up the dataset. A freely available public database, intended as a resource for researchers studying the immune response to SARS-CoV-2, is where the repertoires were released. Samples were obtained from the ongoing ImmuneRACE study (first 160 participants) and from over a thousand subjects provided by 6 global collaborators. The sample metadata nearly always contained a de-identified subject ID, COVID-19 status, age in years and sex. Where available, HLA class I and class II types were taken from metadata supplied by the sample provider and were not determined by assay-based typing.

The immunoSEQ Assay, a bias-controlled multiplex PCR, was used to amplify TCRbeta CDR3 regions from genomic DNA. The authors' pipeline ran thus. Nucleated cell counts per sample were estimated from amplification of reference gene primers within the assay. To quantify the absolute abundance of each unique TCRbeta CDR3 rearrangement, sequence reads were collapsed and filtered. For each sample, productive Simpson clonality was calculated by taking the square root of Simpson's diversity index across productive rearrangements. TCRdb took over this immuneACCESS table, retaining in-frame rearrangements with V and J assigned. Such tables are incomplete; in checked studies, under half of the missing clones stem from an unresolved V gene, and the remainder is unexplained. The DNA was the basis for D and trimming; V, J and clone size are from that table. Present in this sample are approximately 40,000 clones, around 80% of which were seen just once. About 40% of the sample is taken by the ten largest.

The collaborating institutions used their own protocols to collect whole blood in K2EDTA tubes. For TCRbeta analysis, collaborator samples were shipped as frozen whole blood, as isolated PBMCs, or as DNA extracted from either sample type. The junction shows trimming of 9 bases on V and 1 base on J, plus 12 bases between the germline ends. CDR1 and CDR2, per the germline V gene (reference sequence), are LNHDA and SQIVND. The CDR3, cysteine through phenylalanine, is 13 amino acids long. The entry retains the CDR3 DNA only, 39 bases that are in frame from base 1. Broad study findings and their caveats: Clinical and demographic metadata were provided uncurated, with the amount varying by source and participant.

Comment on this clone: This clone's antigen is unknown. There are no base qualities to consult, and no much larger clone falls within one base.

The sample comprised peripheral blood. The chain uses TRBV19 and TRBJ1-1; the D segment could be TRBD1, given 6 matching bases. The clonotype was recovered from a man older than 75 with active or convalescent COVID-19. This receptor has the CDR3 CASSQGSNTEAFF. Here is the DNA: TGTGCCAGCTCACAGGGCTCGAACACTGAAGCTTTCTTT.